A single sample gave rise to the 10 T cell receptor beta chains below, sequenced in a study of human T cells and chemical hapten exposure. Unfractionated whole blood yielded total RNA. MiXCR, run by TCRdb on the 5' RACE reads, gives a single entry per CDR3 protein. Here the sample spans about 80,000 distinct CDR3 sequences, less than 9.5% being singletons. Receptor source: a male donor in good health.

V and J are TRBV7-9 and TRBJ2-7; tentatively, D is TRBD1 or TRBD2 (5 bases each). The CDR3 is 14 amino acids. CDR1 and CDR2 from the germline V gene are SEHNR and FQNEAQ (reference sequence). Trimming removed 5 bases from V and 2 bases from J, with 13 bases in between. CDR3 bases: TGTGCCAGCAGCGCCCGGGACCGAGCCTACGAGCAGTACTTC. It translates to CASSARDRAYEQYF.

This clonotype has a count of ten or more. The V gene is TRBV12-3 or TRBV12-4, the J gene TRBJ1-2; D gene ambiguous. The CDR3 runs to 13 residues. Trimming removed 11 bases from V and 4 bases from J, with 17 bases in between. The CDR3 region has the DNA TGTGCCCCTACCAGGAGGGTACCCTATGGCTACACCTTC. Amino acids: CAPTRRVPYGYTF.

This clonotype has a handful of counts. This chain connects TRBV2 to TRBJ1-2; 8 bases map to TRBD1. After removal of 5 bases from V and 4 bases from J, the junction contained 6 bases not matched to a gene. The CDR3 covers 14 residues. Germline V CDR1 and CDR2: SNHLY, FYNNEI. Here the CDR3 reads CASSPTGVVYGYTF. The CDR3 DNA sequence: TGTGCCAGCAGTCCGACAGGGGTTGTCTATGGCTACACCTTC.

Many counts were recorded for this clonotype. CDR3 protein: CASSPGLPSSYEQYF. CDR3 coding DNA: TGCGCCAGCAGCCCCGGACTTCCGAGCTCCTACGAGCAGTACTTC. The chain uses TRBV5-1 and TRBJ2-7; D perhaps matches TRBD2 (5 bases). The V end was cut by 4 bases, the J end by 0 bases, with 14 bases between. This CDR3 spans 15 amino acids. Germline CDR1 and CDR2: SGHRS and YFSETQ.

There are a few counts of this clonotype. The V call is TRBV5-1, the J call TRBJ2-7, with TRBD1 matching 8 bases. Trimming removed 4 bases from V and 4 bases from J; junction bases left unmatched: 16. Germline V gene sequence: CDR1 SGHRS, CDR2 YFSETQ. This CDR3 spans 17 amino acids. CDR3 in DNA: TGCGCCAGCAGCCTCGCCCCAGGGGGCGCGTCGGGGTACGAGCAGTACTTC. Its protein product is CASSLAPGGASGYEQYF.

The chain employs TRBV7-9 and TRBJ2-6; no definite D call. The V and J ends lost 4 bases and 0 bases respectively, with 13 bases between them. The CDR3 extends over 17 amino acids. Germline V gene data show CDR1 as SEHNR and CDR2 as FQNEAQ (reference sequence). CDR3 sequence: CASSSPPVGSGANVLTF. The CDR3 coding sequence is TGTGCCAGCAGCTCCCCCCCTGTGGGCTCTGGGGCCAACGTCCTGACTTTC.

In its sample, this clonotype ranks as medium-sized (0.01 to 0.1%). This chain links TRBV4-3 with TRBJ2-6; D unclear. Germline lookup yields CDR1 LGHNA and CDR2 YSLEER. V gave up 0 bases and J gave up 0 bases, with 9 bases separating them. There are 17 residues in the CDR3. CDR3 sequence: CASSQDGTHSGANVLTF. CDR3 bases: TGCGCCAGCAGCCAAGATGGTACCCACTCTGGGGCCAACGTCCTGACTTTC.

This clonotype was counted between two and nine times. The V call is TRBV7-9, the J call TRBJ2-3; 7 positions agree with TRBD1. V shed 4 bases and J 2 bases; nucleotides not matched to a gene: 6. The CDR3 loop spans 15 amino acids. Germline CDR1 is SEHNR and CDR2 is FQNEAQ (reference sequence). The CDR3 spells CASSSNDRDTDTQYF. CDR3 DNA: TGTGCCAGCAGCTCGAATGACAGGGACACAGATACGCAGTATTTT.

This clonotype was seen a handful of times. The rearrangement uses TRBV15 and TRBJ1-1; perhaps TRBD1 as D (5 bases). The CDR3 loop spans 13 amino acids. CDR1 and CDR2 (germline): LNHNV, YYDKDF (reference sequence). Trimming stripped 10 bases from V and 0 bases from J, with 12 bases between. CDR3 in amino acids: CAIAQGMNTEAFF. The CDR3 DNA reads TGTGCCATCGCGCAGGGAATGAACACTGAAGCTTTCTTT.

CDR3 region: CASRQGTLLTDTQYF. The CDR3 DNA reads as TGTGCCAGCAGGCAGGGGACTCTTCTCACAGATACGCAGTATTTT. V gene TRBV14 combines with J gene TRBJ2-3; D might be TRBD1 or TRBD2, each matching 6 bases. The CDR3 loop spans 15 amino acids. Deletions cut 6 bases from V and 2 bases from J, with 15 bases between. Germline lookup yields CDR1 SGHDN and CDR2 FVKESK.